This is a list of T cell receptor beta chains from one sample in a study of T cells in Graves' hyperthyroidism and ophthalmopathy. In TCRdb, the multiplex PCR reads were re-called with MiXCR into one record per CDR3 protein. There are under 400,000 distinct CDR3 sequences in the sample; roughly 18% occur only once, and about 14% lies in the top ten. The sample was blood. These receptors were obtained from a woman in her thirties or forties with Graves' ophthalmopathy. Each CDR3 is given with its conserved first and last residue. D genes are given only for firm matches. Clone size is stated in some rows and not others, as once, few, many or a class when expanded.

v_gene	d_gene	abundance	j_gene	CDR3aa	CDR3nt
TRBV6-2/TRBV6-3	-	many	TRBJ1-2	CASRTGNYGYTF	TGTGCCAGCAGGACTGGGAACTATGGCTACACCTTC
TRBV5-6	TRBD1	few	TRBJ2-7	CASSSRQGQYEQYF	TGTGCCAGCAGCTCACGACAGGGTCAATACGAGCAGTACTTC
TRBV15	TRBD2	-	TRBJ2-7	CATRGWRGSSYEQYF	TGTGCCACCAGGGGTTGGCGGGGGAGCTCCTACGAGCAGTACTTC
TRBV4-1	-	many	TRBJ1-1	CASSQGGTRGTEAFF	TGCGCCAGCAGCCAAGGAGGGACTAGAGGCACTGAAGCTTTCTTT
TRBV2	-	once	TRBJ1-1	CAVWGGMRAFF	TGTGCCGTCTGGGGGGGGATGCGAGCTTTCTTT
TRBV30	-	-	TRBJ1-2	CAWFYGRGRGTYGYTF	TGTGCCTGGTTCTATGGCCGCGGCAGGGGTACCTATGGCTACACCTTC
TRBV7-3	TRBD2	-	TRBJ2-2	CASSLKASGSPSRTGELFF	TGTGCCAGCAGCTTAAAGGCTAGCGGGAGTCCCAGCCGCACCGGGGAGCTGTTTTTT
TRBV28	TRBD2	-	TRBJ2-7	CASEETSGRLYEQYF	TGTGCCAGCGAAGAGACTAGCGGGAGGCTTTACGAGCAGTACTTC
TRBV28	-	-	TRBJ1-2	CAIYGGTGGYTF	TGTGCCATCTATGGGGGTACAGGCGGCTACACCTTC
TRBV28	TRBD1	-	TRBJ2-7	CASSKSRGRTDEQYF	TGTGCCAGCAGCAAATCCAGGGGGCGTACCGACGAGCAGTACTTC
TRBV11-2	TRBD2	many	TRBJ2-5	CASSHSGGLGTQYF	TGTGCCAGCAGCCATTCGGGAGGGTTGGGGACCCAGTACTTC
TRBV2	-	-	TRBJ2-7	CASSERELYEQYF	TGTGCCAGCAGTGAGCGGGAACTCTACGAGCAGTACTTC
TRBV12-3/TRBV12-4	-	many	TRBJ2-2	CASSLLALAAGELFF	TGTGCCAGCAGTTTATTAGCCCTAGCTGCCGGGGAGCTGTTTTTT
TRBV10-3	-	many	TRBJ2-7	CAISGVPGANGPYEQYF	TGTGCCATCAGTGGGGTCCCAGGGGCGAACGGGCCCTACGAGCAGTACTTC
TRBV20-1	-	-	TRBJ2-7	CSARGGSGQMNYEQYF	TGCAGTGCTAGAGGTGGTAGCGGCCAAATGAACTACGAGCAGTACTTC
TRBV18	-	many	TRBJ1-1	CASSPTPSGGAFF	TGTGCCAGCTCACCAACTCCCTCCGGGGGAGCTTTCTTT
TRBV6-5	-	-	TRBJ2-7	CAGSYPKGSSYEQYF	TGCGCCGGCAGTTACCCGAAAGGGAGCTCCTACGAGCAGTACTTC
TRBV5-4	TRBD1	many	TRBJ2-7	CASSPWTGKASFEQYF	TGTGCCAGCAGCCCATGGACAGGAAAGGCGTCTTTCGAGCAGTACTTC
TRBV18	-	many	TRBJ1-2	CASSPGGRTNYGYTF	TGTGCCAGCTCCCCGGGAGGCAGGACAAACTATGGCTACACCTTC
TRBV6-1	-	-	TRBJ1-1	CASRVGKHTEAFF	TGTGCCAGCAGGGTAGGGAAGCACACTGAAGCTTTCTTT
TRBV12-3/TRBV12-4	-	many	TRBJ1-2	CASSLPAGSYGYTF	TGTGCCAGCAGTTTACCCGCCGGAAGCTATGGCTACACCTTC
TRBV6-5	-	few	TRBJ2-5	CASSFDRGKTQYF	TGTGCCAGCAGTTTCGACCGAGGAAAGACCCAGTACTTC
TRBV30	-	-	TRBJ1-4	CAWSYRRSEKLFF	TGTGCCTGGAGTTATAGGAGGTCTGAAAAACTGTTTTTT
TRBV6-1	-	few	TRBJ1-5	CASMGRKTDSNQPQHF	TGTGCCAGTATGGGGAGGAAAACCGATAGCAATCAGCCCCAGCATTTT